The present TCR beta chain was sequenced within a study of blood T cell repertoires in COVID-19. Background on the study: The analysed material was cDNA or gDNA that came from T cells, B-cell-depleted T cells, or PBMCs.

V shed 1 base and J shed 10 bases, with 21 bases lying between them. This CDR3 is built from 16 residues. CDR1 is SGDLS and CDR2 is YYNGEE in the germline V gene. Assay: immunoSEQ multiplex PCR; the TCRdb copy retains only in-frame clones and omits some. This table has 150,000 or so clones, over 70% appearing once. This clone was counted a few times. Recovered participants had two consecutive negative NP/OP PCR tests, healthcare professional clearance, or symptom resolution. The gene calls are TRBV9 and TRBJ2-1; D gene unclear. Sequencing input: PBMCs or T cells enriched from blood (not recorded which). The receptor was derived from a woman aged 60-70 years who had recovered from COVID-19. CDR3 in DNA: TGTGCCAGCAGCGTAAGAACGGCAGGATCCCTTTTCGAGCAGTTCTTC. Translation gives CASSVRTAGSLFEQFF.